This T cell receptor (beta chain) was sequenced for a study of T cell changes during pregnancy in multiple sclerosis. This clone was seen more than once but under ten times. Sequencing was performed with immunoSEQ multiplex PCR; in TCRdb, only in-frame clones are kept and a portion is missing. Here the sample spans 65,000 to 80,000 clones, 80% to 95% being singletons. The CDR3 has 13 amino acids. The V end lost 6 bases, the J end lost 1 base, and 9 bases lay between the germline ends. CDR1 is KGHSH and CDR2 is LQKENI in the germline V gene. The sequenced sample was peripheral blood, obtained in the first trimester of pregnancy. This clonotype was sampled from a female donor with multiple sclerosis, enrolled in a pregnancy study. The J gene is TRBJ1-1, the V gene TRBV18, with D hard to call. CDR3 amino acids: CASSQRENTEAFF. The CDR3 bases are TGTGCCAGCTCTCAAAGAGAGAACACTGAAGCTTTCTTT.